Listed below are T cell receptor beta chains from one sample, sequenced in a study of post-analysis software for immune sequencing data. TCRdb recomputed calls from the PCR reads with MiXCR, one row per CDR3 protein. The top ten hold around 6% of the sample, which has about 540,000 distinct CDR3 sequences, around a third seen once. Specimen: blood. All receptors come from a girl aged 2-17 years with multiple sclerosis. CDR3s leave out the opening cysteine and the closing phenylalanine or tryptophan. Each record gives: V gene, J gene, CDR3 protein.

TRBV6-5,TRBJ2-3,ASSYGARGVTDTQY
TRBV20-1,TRBJ2-7,SAVPGQVGEQY
TRBV10-2,TRBJ2-1,ASRGMTGALHSYNEQF
TRBV11-2,TRBJ1-1,ASSLALGVNTEAF
TRBV20-1,TRBJ2-5,SAPGLAGVRETQY
TRBV19,TRBJ2-3,ASSIARPDALDTQY
TRBV20-1,TRBJ2-7,SAIWFGYEQY
TRBV20-1,TRBJ2-5,SAGQAYQETQY
TRBV6-5,TRBJ2-3,ASSQGLGGADTQY
TRBV12-3/TRBV12-4,TRBJ2-5,ASRRIEGGPQETQY
TRBV3-1,TRBJ1-2,ASSLARGQRYGYT
TRBV29-1,TRBJ2-3,SVQDGFTDTQY
TRBV5-6,TRBJ2-4,ASSLRGLADYNEQY
TRBV10-3,TRBJ1-4,AIRSTNEKLF
TRBV20-1,TRBJ2-5,SASILAGGFQETQY
TRBV4-1,TRBJ2-4,ASSQQLSGGLLEQY
TRBV4-1,TRBJ2-5,ASSQEPFQETQY
TRBV4-2,TRBJ1-2,ASSQGPGTGAINYGYT